Sequencing of this T cell receptor (beta chain) was carried out in a study of OX40 agonist ivuxolimab in advanced cancers. On the study more broadly: Cancers in dose escalation were hepatocellular, melanoma, renal cell and head and neck. The eligibility criteria allowed prior anti-PD-1, anti-PD-L1 or anti-CTLA-4 therapy, and 40% had some.

Comments on this clone: Its antigen is not identified.

From germline, CDR1 is LGHNA and CDR2 YNFKEQ. CDR3 length: 15 residues. V gave up 6 bases and J gave up 1 base; unmatched junction bases: 6. Broader study findings: Some patients who did not respond also had low normalized T-cell clonal expansion.

Sequencing used immunoSEQ multiplex PCR; TCRdb keeps in-frame clones, though not all of them. The sample holds 90,000 to 100,000 clones; 80% to 90% are singletons and the top ten take 0.8% to 0.9%. The V gene is TRBV4-2, the J gene TRBJ2-5, with 9 nucleotides matching TRBD2. The receptor's source is an adult with an advanced solid tumor such as melanoma, head and neck, liver or kidney cancer. Source: CD4+ or CD8+ T cells sorted from blood, taken in a trial of the OX40 agonist ivuxolimab. Here the CDR3 DNA reads TGTGCCAGCAGTTTTAGCGGGAGCCCCCAAGAGACCCAGTACTTC. Its protein is CASSFSGSPQETQYF.